Listed here are 29 T cell receptor beta chains from one sample, sequenced in a study of T-cell reconstitution after alpha-beta-depleted transplantation in children. A library of TCRbeta sequences, prepared with unique molecular identifiers, was generated. Each CDR3 protein gets one entry after TCRdb re-called the PCR reads with MiXCR. Altogether some 520,000 distinct CDR3 sequences are present, about 33% being singletons, with the ten largest covering around 2.5%. The source was PBMCs from the stem cell graft donor, collected from the stem cell graft. These receptor sequences come from a human donor who donated a stem cell graft to a child with aplastic anemia.

The CDR3 nucleotides read TGTGCCATCAGTGAGAGGGAGGTAGCCAAAAACATTCAGTACTTC. Amino acids: CAISEREVAKNIQYF. V usage is TRBV10-3 and J usage is TRBJ2-4, with a possible D match to TRBD2 (6 bases). CDR3 size: 15 residues. CDR1 is ENHRY, CDR2 SYGVKD, per germline. The V end lost 2 bases, the J end lost 0 bases, and 8 bases lay between the germline ends.

The genes are TRBV5-5 and TRBJ2-3; D remains unclear. Trimming left V 0 bases short and J 2 bases short, with 7 bases between. The CDR3 runs 14 residues. Germline V CDR1 and CDR2: SGHKS, YYEKEE (reference sequence). The CDR3 protein is CASSLGPITDTQYF. The DNA of the CDR3 is TGTGCCAGCAGCTTGGGTCCGATCACAGATACGCAGTATTTT. Full variable domain (remainder filled in from reference TRBV5-5 and TRBJ2-3): DAGVTQSPTHLIKTRGQQVTLRCSPISGHKSVSWYQQVLGQGPQFIFQYYEKEERGRGNFPDRFSARQFPNYSSELNVNALLLGDSALYLCASSLGPITDTQYFGPGTRLTVL.

This clonotype was seen just once. This chain links TRBV6-2 or TRBV6-3 with TRBJ2-3; a weak D match, TRBD1 (6 bases). This CDR3 region has 15 residues. Germline V gene data show CDR1 as MNHEY and CDR2 as SVGEGT. Trimming took 8 bases from V and 3 from J, leaving 18 bases between them. CDR3 amino acids: CASGKQQGTTDTQYF. The DNA for the CDR3 is TGTGCCAGCGGGAAACAGCAGGGGACAACAGATACGCAGTATTTT.

This sequence joins TRBV5-1 and TRBJ2-7, with 11 bases identical to TRBD2. The CDR3 totals 15 residues. Germline CDR1 and CDR2: SGHRS and YFSETQ. V was pared by 4 bases and J by 1 base, with 4 bases of the junction left unmatched. CDR3 amino acids: CASSAWTSGSYEQYF. The CDR3 coding sequence is TGCGCCAGCAGCGCCTGGACTAGCGGGTCCTACGAGCAGTACTTC.

The chain combines TRBV20-1 with TRBJ1-4, with TRBD1 as a possible D gene (5 bases). Germline CDR1 DFQATT, CDR2 SNEGSKA (reference sequence). The CDR3 has 13 amino acids. V was pared by 1 base and J by 7 bases, with 10 bases between. In DNA, the CDR3 is TGCAGTGCTAGAGGGGACTTGGGTGAAAAACTGTTTTTT. This encodes CSARGDLGEKLFF.

This clonotype was found a few times. The rearrangement uses TRBV20-1 and TRBJ2-7; 7 bases fit TRBD2. The CDR3 runs 14 residues. Trimming cost V 3 bases and J 3 bases; bases outside gene matches: 8. Germline lookup yields CDR1 DFQATT and CDR2 SNEGSKA (reference sequence). The CDR3 coding sequence is TGCAGTGCTAGTTCGCCACAGCGGGACTACGAGCAGTACTTC. This encodes CSASSPQRDYEQYF.

The V gene is TRBV2, the J gene TRBJ1-2; a weak D match, TRBD1 (6 bases). V lost 3 bases and J lost 8, with 13 bases in between. This CDR3 spans 13 amino acids. Per germline, CDR1 SNHLY and CDR2 FYNNEI. For the CDR3, the DNA is TGTGCCAGCAGTGATAAACAGGGAGGGGGCTACACCTTC. This encodes CASSDKQGGGYTF.

This clonotype was counted between two and nine times. The rearrangement links TRBV20-1 to TRBJ2-1; 8 bases align to TRBD2. From germline, CDR1 is DFQATT and CDR2 SNEGSKA (reference sequence). Unmatched junction bases numbered 13, after V lost 7 bases and J lost 8 bases. The CDR3 has 14 residues. CDR3 amino acids: CSGTTSAYQDEQFF. In DNA form, the CDR3 reads TGCAGTGGGACGACTAGCGCGTACCAGGATGAGCAGTTCTTC.

The CDR3 here is CSARSTGTAPYGYTF. In nucleotides, the CDR3 is TGCAGTGCTAGGTCCACCGGGACAGCCCCCTATGGCTACACCTTC. The chain couples TRBV20-1 to TRBJ1-2, with 7 bases matching TRBD1. Germline V lookup: CDR1 DFQATT, CDR2 SNEGSKA (reference sequence). Trimming removed 3 bases from V and 4 bases from J; junction bases left unmatched: 11. This CDR3 is 15 amino acids long.

The genes are TRBV18 and TRBJ1-4; D is uncertain. V lost 3 bases and J lost 0, with 5 bases in between. The germline V gene encodes CDR1 KGHSH and CDR2 LQKENI. The CDR3 loop spans 14 amino acids. Here the CDR3 reads CASSPSPTNEKLFF. The CDR3, as DNA: TGTGCCAGCTCACCCTCCCCAACTAATGAAAAACTGTTTTTT.

The CDR3 protein is CASSSAGTGGADTQYF. CDR3 coding DNA: TGCGCCAGCAGCTCTGCCGGGACAGGGGGCGCAGATACGCAGTATTTT. This chain connects TRBV5-1 to TRBJ2-3, with TRBD1 matching 12 bases. There are 16 residues in the CDR3. V was pared by 3 bases and J by 4 bases, with 6 bases of the junction left unmatched. CDR1 is SGHRS, CDR2 YFSETQ, per germline.

V usage is TRBV2 and J usage is TRBJ1-5, with D hard to call. There are 13 residues in the CDR3. Germline CDR1 SNHLY, CDR2 FYNNEI. The V gene lost 6 bases and the J gene lost 4 bases, with 10 bases spanning the gap. CDR3 bases: TGTGCCAGCAGCCGGGCTCCTAATCAGCCCCAGCATTTT. This codes for CASSRAPNQPQHF.

The V call is TRBV12-3 or TRBV12-4, the J call TRBJ2-3; a possible D gene is TRBD1 (5 bases). Trimming stripped 6 bases from V and 2 bases from J, with 12 bases between. The CDR3 has 14 residues. CDR3 amino acids: CASRIGVFTDTQYF. For the CDR3, the DNA is TGTGCCAGCAGAATAGGGGTATTCACAGATACGCAGTATTTT.

The V gene is TRBV7-2, the J gene TRBJ2-7, with D maybe TRBD2 (6 bases). In germline, CDR1 is SGHTA, CDR2 FQGNSA. V was trimmed by 5 bases and J by 9 bases, leaving 17 bases between them. This CDR3 region has 13 residues. Here the CDR3 DNA reads TGTGCCAGCAGCGCGGGACTGGCCCTGGGGCAGTACTTC. This translates into CASSAGLALGQYF.

The chain couples TRBV6-5 to TRBJ2-7; D uncertain. The V and J ends lost 4 bases and 5 bases respectively, with 18 bases between them. Germline V gives CDR1 MNHEY, CDR2 SVGAGI. The CDR3 loop spans 15 amino acids. The DNA for the CDR3 is TGTGCCAGCAGTTGCGGCCCTAGGTGGTCCCACGAGCAGTACGTC. This translates into CASSCGPRWSHEQYV.

V and J are TRBV20-1 and TRBJ1-1; D perhaps matches TRBD1 (5 bases). Germline assignment: CDR1 DFQATT and CDR2 SNEGSKA (reference sequence). This CDR3 is built from 15 residues. Between the trimmed V and J ends, which lost 1 base and 0 bases, there was a span of 12 bases. The CDR3, as DNA: TGCAGTGCTAGAGGGGGCAGGAATCTGAACACTGAAGCTTTCTTT. Translated, it gives CSARGGRNLNTEAFF.

This clonotype has just a few counts. The chain recombines TRBV7-2 with TRBJ2-1, with D perhaps matching TRBD1 or TRBD2 (5 bases each). Germline V CDR1 and CDR2: SGHTA, FQGNSA. The ends were cut back, 5 bases at V and 4 bases at J, with 21 bases in the middle. The CDR3 extends over 17 amino acids. The CDR3 DNA reads as TGTGCCAGCAGCGAGAACACGGGACGATCCCTATACAATGAGCAGTTCTTC. This encodes CASSENTGRSLYNEQFF. Combining the CDR3 with reference TRBV7-2 and TRBJ2-1 gives the whole variable domain GAGVSQSPSNKVTEKGKDVELRCDPISGHTALYWYRQSLGQGLEFLIYFQGNSAPDKSGLPSDRFSAERTGGSVSTLTIQRTQQEDSAVYLCASSENTGRSLYNEQFFGPGTRLTVL.

J is TRBJ1-5 and V is TRBV2, with D uncertain. V lost 4 bases to trimming and J lost 6 bases, with 10 bases between them. Germline V lookup: CDR1 SNHLY, CDR2 FYNNEI. CDR3 length: 13 residues. CDR3 loop: CASSAETTQPQHF. As DNA, the CDR3 is TGTGCCAGCAGTGCCGAGACAACTCAGCCCCAGCATTTT.

The V gene is TRBV3-1, the J gene TRBJ2-5; D gene ambiguous. V was shortened by 1 base and J by 5 bases, with 11 bases between the two germline ends. Germline V gene data show CDR1 as LGHDT and CDR2 as YNNKEL (reference sequence). The CDR3 length is 14 residues. The CDR3 sequence: CASSQVFSAETQYF. The CDR3 bases are TGTGCCAGCAGCCAAGTTTTCTCGGCGGAGACCCAGTACTTC.

This clonotype came up a few times. The rearrangement uses TRBV12-3 or TRBV12-4 and TRBJ1-2; 7 bases are shared with TRBD1. The CDR3 length is 14 residues. The V gene end was trimmed by 6 bases and the J gene end by 9 bases; junction bases not matched to a gene: 13. The CDR3 DNA is TGTGCCAGCAGCCCATCCGGGACAGCCAATAGCTACACCTTC. Encoded protein: CASSPSGTANSYTF.

This clonotype was counted between two and nine times. The chain combines TRBV10-3 with TRBJ1-1; 8 positions match TRBD1. The V gene end was trimmed by 6 bases and the J gene end by 3 bases; junction bases not matched to a gene: 3. CDR1 is ENHRY, CDR2 SYGVKD, per germline. The CDR3 extends over 13 amino acids. CDR3 sequence reads: CAISGTGYTEAFF. The CDR3, as DNA: TGTGCCATCAGCGGGACAGGCTACACTGAAGCTTTCTTT.

This clonotype was observed a few times. The chain has TRBV5-5 and TRBJ2-3; D may correspond to TRBD1 or TRBD2 (5 bases each). Trimming took off 3 bases at V and 2 bases at J, with 13 bases between the two ends. Germline values: CDR1 SGHKS, CDR2 YYEKEE (reference sequence). The CDR3 covers 15 residues. CDR3 protein: CASSSPGRHTDTQYF. CDR3 bases: TGTGCCAGCAGCTCCCCGGGACGACACACAGATACGCAGTATTTT.

The CDR3 bases are TGTGCCAGCAGTTCTCAGGGTTTGCACATTCAGTACTTC. Translating it yields CASSSQGLHIQYF. The chain couples TRBV27 to TRBJ2-4; TRBD1 might be the D (5 bases). Germline V gene data show CDR1 as MNHEY and CDR2 as SMNVEV (reference sequence). V lost 4 bases and J lost 8, with 12 bases in between. There are 13 residues in the CDR3.

The chain uses TRBV18 and TRBJ2-5; no reliable D call. Trimming took 0 bases from V and 5 from J, leaving 4 bases between them. Germline CDR1 is KGHSH and CDR2 is LQKENI. The CDR3 sequence is 12 residues long. The CDR3, as DNA: TGTGCCAGCTCACCACCTAGCGAGACCCAGTACTTC. As protein: CASSPPSETQYF.

The chain uses TRBV30 and TRBJ2-2, with 13 bases lining up with TRBD2. In germline, CDR1 is GTSNPN, CDR2 SVGIG (reference sequence). This CDR3 is 15 amino acids long. After removal of 2 bases from V and 6 bases from J, the junction contained 3 bases not matched to a gene. CDR3 in DNA: TGTGCCTGGAGTTTGGGACTAGCGGGACCCGGGGAGCTGTTTTTT. It translates to CAWSLGLAGPGELFF.

V gene TRBV10-3 combines with J gene TRBJ1-4, with a weak D call TRBD1 (6 bases). Trimming removed 0 bases from V and 8 bases from J, with 16 bases in between. The germline CDR1 and CDR2 sequences are ENHRY and SYGVKD. CDR3 length equals 16 residues. The CDR3: CAISESAGQGPEKLFF. Here the CDR3 DNA reads TGTGCCATCAGTGAGTCGGCGGGGCAGGGGCCAGAAAAACTGTTTTTT.

A few counts support this clonotype. The chain carries TRBV28 and TRBJ1-1; D is unclear. Trimming took off 6 bases at V and 7 bases at J, with 12 bases between the two ends. The CDR3 sequence is 12 residues long. Germline V CDR1 and CDR2: MDHEN, SYDVKM. The CDR3 is CASRVTPFEAFF. The CDR3 DNA follows: TGTGCCAGCAGGGTCACGCCTTTTGAAGCTTTCTTT. The full variable domain, in which reference TRBV28 and TRBJ1-1 provide the parts outside the CDR3, is DVKVTQSSRYLVKRTGEKVFLECVQDMDHENMFWYRQDPGLGLRLIYFSYDVKMKEKGDIPEGYSVSREKKERFSLILESASTNQTSMYLCASRVTPFEAFFGQGTRLTVV.

This rearrangement joins TRBV7-2 to TRBJ2-2; no clear D gene. V lost 1 base to trimming and J lost 7 bases, with 13 bases between them. Looked up from germline, CDR1 is SGHTA and CDR2 is FQGNSA. The CDR3 contains 15 residues. As DNA, the CDR3 is TGTGCCAGCAGCTTAGAGGCGACGATTGGCGGGGAGCTGTTTTTT. Its translation is CASSLEATIGGELFF.

This clonotype was seen ten or more times. The chain combines TRBV25-1 with TRBJ1-1, with D unclear. The V and J ends lost 2 bases and 10 bases respectively, with 14 bases between them. This CDR3 contains 13 residues. CDR1 is MGHDK, CDR2 SYGVNS, per germline. The CDR3 nucleotides read TGTGCCAGCAGTGAAACGCGGTCAGGAGGAGCTTTCTTT. It is translated as CASSETRSGGAFF.